These 23 T cell receptor beta chains were sequenced from one sample in a study of cytomegalovirus exposure and HLA in healthy donors. Measured with immunoSEQ multiplex PCR; TCRdb has only the in-frame clones, and not every one. The profile covers tens of thousands of clones, with 94% appearing a single time and 1.5% to 2% taken by the ten largest. Sequenced input: PBMCs. The origin of the receptors is a woman younger than 35 in good health and CMV-seropositive.

The chain recombines TRBV7-9 with TRBJ1-3; TRBD1 is a possible D gene (6 bases). This CDR3 region has 14 residues. V was shortened by 3 bases and J by 6 bases, with 12 bases between the two germline ends. Germline V gene sequence: CDR1 SEHNR, CDR2 FQNEAQ (reference sequence). The CDR3 sequence: CASSLDRWANTIYF. DNA for the CDR3: TGTGCCAGCAGCTTGGACAGATGGGCAAACACCATATATTTT. The complete variable domain, with remaining parts taken from reference TRBV7-9 and TRBJ1-3, reads DTGVSQNPRHKITKRGQNVTFRCDPISEHNRLYWYRQTLGQGPEFLTYFQNEAQLEKSRLLSDRFSAERPKGSFSTLEIQRTEQGDSAMYLCASSLDRWANTIYFGEGSWLTVV.

The chain has TRBV9 and TRBJ1-6; D might be TRBD1 (6 bases). Trimming took off 0 bases at V and 5 bases at J, with 6 bases between the two ends. Germline assignment: CDR1 SGDLS and CDR2 YYNGEE. The CDR3 covers 14 residues. The CDR3 sequence is CASSVEGDNSPLHF. CDR3 bases: TGTGCCAGCAGCGTAGAGGGGGATAATTCACCCCTCCACTTT.

This chain uses TRBV7-6 with TRBJ2-5; 7 bases agree with TRBD1. This CDR3 has 12 amino acids. J lost 5 bases, V lost 7 bases, and 4 bases had no gene match. Germline lookup yields CDR1 SGHVS and CDR2 FNYEAQ. This CDR3 is CASMTGFETQYF. DNA for the CDR3: TGTGCCAGCATGACAGGGTTTGAGACCCAGTACTTC. Complete variable domain (other parts from reference TRBV7-6 and TRBJ2-5): GAGVSQSPRYKVTKRGQDVALRCDPISGHVSLYWYRQALGQGPEFLTYFNYEAQQDKSGLPNDRFSAERPEGSISTLTIQRTEQRDSAMYRCASMTGFETQYFGPGTRLLVL.

The V call is TRBV7-9, the J call TRBJ2-7; 7 nucleotides match TRBD1. CDR1 and CDR2 from the germline V gene are SEHNR and FQNEAQ (reference sequence). This CDR3 spans 16 amino acids. Germline trimming cut 0 bases from V and 6 bases from J; bases unmatched to any gene: 11. For the CDR3, the DNA is TGTGCCAGCAGCTTAGCGCCACCCAGGGGGTGGGGCGAGCAGTACTTC. It yields the protein CASSLAPPRGWGEQYF.

Ten or more counts support this clone. The chain recombines TRBV7-2 with TRBJ2-1; D is possibly TRBD2 (5 bases). Trimming removed 1 base from V and 9 bases from J, with 7 bases in between. There are 12 residues in the CDR3. Germline-derived CDR1 and CDR2 are SGHTA and FQGNSA. The CDR3 region has the DNA TGTGCCAGCAGCTTAGTTGCGGGTGAGCAGTTCTTC. Its protein is CASSLVAGEQFF.

The V gene is TRBV7-2, the J gene TRBJ2-7; D gene uncertain. Germline V lookup: CDR1 SGHTA, CDR2 FQGNSA. V lost 4 bases and J 3 bases, leaving 13 bases between the germline ends. This CDR3 spans 14 amino acids. As DNA, the CDR3 is TGTGCCAGCAGCTCATTCGCCACGAGCTACGAGCAGTACTTC. As protein: CASSSFATSYEQYF.

V usage is TRBV11-3 and J usage is TRBJ2-1; D is uncertain. CDR3 length: 13 residues. The V end lost 4 bases, the J end lost 9 bases, and 13 bases lay between the germline ends. The germline V gene encodes CDR1 SGHNT and CDR2 YENEEA. The CDR3 sequence: CASSSTGAPEQFF. The CDR3 bases are TGTGCCAGCAGCTCTACCGGAGCGCCTGAGCAGTTCTTC. The full variable domain, with the rest looked up from reference TRBV11-3 and TRBJ2-1, is EAGVVQSPRYKIIEKKQPVAFWCNPISGHNTLYWYLQNLGQGPELLIRYENEEAVDDSQLPKDRFSAERLKGVDSTLKIQPAELGDSAVYLCASSSTGAPEQFFGPGTRLTVL.

The genes are TRBV11-2 and TRBJ2-7; D is ambiguous. Trimming pared 0 bases from V and 6 bases from J, leaving 9 bases between. CDR3 length: 13 amino acids. Germline lookup yields CDR1 SGHAT and CDR2 FQNNGV. CDR3 in DNA: TGTGCCAGCAGCTTAGACCCGGTTCTCGAGCAGTACTTC. Protein sequence: CASSLDPVLEQYF. Looking up the rest from reference TRBV11-2 and TRBJ2-7 gives the full variable domain: EAGVAQSPRYKIIEKRQSVAFWCNPISGHATLYWYQQILGQGPKLLIQFQNNGVVDDSQLPKDRFSAERLKGVDSTLKIQPAKLEDSAVYLCASSLDPVLEQYFGPGTRLTVT.

In this sample, this clone turned up once. This sequence joins TRBV25-1 and TRBJ1-1, with unresolved D. Looked up from germline, CDR1 is MGHDK and CDR2 is SYGVNS. The CDR3 runs 12 residues. The V gene lost 4 bases and the J gene lost 1 base, with 4 bases spanning the gap. The CDR3 loop reads CASSVGNTEAFF. The DNA for the CDR3 is TGTGCCAGCAGTGTCGGGAACACTGAAGCTTTCTTT.

The J gene is TRBJ2-7, the V gene TRBV5-1, with 8 bases fitting TRBD2. The CDR3 is made up of 15 amino acids. Unmatched junction bases numbered 7, after V lost 2 bases and J lost 3 bases. From germline, CDR1 is SGHRS and CDR2 YFSETQ. The CDR3 reads CASSFSSGSSYEQYF. Here the CDR3 DNA reads TGCGCCAGCAGCTTCTCAAGCGGGAGTAGCTACGAGCAGTACTTC.

The V call is TRBV27, the J call TRBJ1-5; a possible D gene is TRBD1 (5 bases). The CDR3 is 17 amino acids. With 0 bases removed from V and 0 bases from J, the gap between germline ends came to 12 bases. From germline, CDR1 is MNHEY and CDR2 SMNVEV (reference sequence). CDR3 in amino acids: CASSLSGGADSNQPQHF. In DNA form, the CDR3 reads TGTGCCAGCAGTTTATCGGGAGGGGCGGATAGCAATCAGCCCCAGCATTTT.

Written as DNA, the CDR3 is TGTGCCAGCAGTATGAGCGGGGATACGCAGTATTTT. This gives the protein CASSMSGDTQYF. This chain connects TRBV2 to TRBJ2-3, with a tentative D call TRBD2 (6 bases). This CDR3 spans 12 amino acids. CDR1 and CDR2 (germline): SNHLY, FYNNEI. The V end was cut by 5 bases, the J end by 6 bases, with 9 bases between.

J is TRBJ2-7 and V is TRBV6-1, with D unclear. V was clipped by 4 bases and J by 4 bases, with 5 bases between them. Looked up from germline, CDR1 is MNHNS and CDR2 is SASEGT. This CDR3 has 11 amino acids. The CDR3 DNA is TGTGCCAGCAGTGCGGTATACGAGCAGTACTTC. It codes for CASSAVYEQYF.

The chain employs TRBV21-1 and TRBJ2-7; the D call in the table, TRBD2, was not verified against the DNA. TRBV21-1 is noted as a pseudogene. CDR3 length equals 15 residues. In nucleotides, the CDR3 is TGTGCCAGCAGCACCGGGAGCGGCACAACATACGAGCAGTACTTC. Its protein is CASSTGSGTTYEQYF.

This clone has just one count. The rearrangement uses TRBV5-1 and TRBJ2-5; weak D call: TRBD2 (6 bases). The CDR3 consists of 15 residues. The V and J ends lost 4 bases and 3 bases respectively, with 16 bases between them. The V gene's germline CDR1 is SGHRS and CDR2 YFSETQ. The CDR3 sequence is CASSLPGWGEETQYF. In nucleotides, the CDR3 is TGCGCCAGCAGCCTCCCCGGCTGGGGGGAAGAGACCCAGTACTTC.

V and J are TRBV5-1 and TRBJ2-3, with 9 bases aligning to TRBD1. The germline V gene has CDR1 SGHRS and CDR2 YFSETQ. The V and J ends lost 2 bases and 4 bases, in that order; junction bases with no gene match: 5. The CDR3 is 15 residues long. The CDR3 bases are TGCGCCAGCAGCTTTATGACAGGGGGTCCAGATACGCAGTATTTT. Amino acids: CASSFMTGGPDTQYF.

V gene TRBV6-5 combines with J gene TRBJ2-2, with D uncertain. The CDR3 consists of 13 residues. Between the trimmed V and J ends, which lost 4 bases and 3 bases, there was a span of 6 bases. From germline, CDR1 is MNHEY and CDR2 SVGAGI. This CDR3 is CASSSSYTGELFF. As DNA, the CDR3 is TGTGCCAGCAGTTCCAGTTACACCGGGGAGCTGTTTTTT.

This chain joins TRBV4-1 and TRBJ2-1, with D possibly being TRBD2 (5 bases). V lost 3 bases to trimming and J lost 6 bases, with 12 bases between them. The CDR3 is 14 amino acids. CDR1 is MGHRA, CDR2 YSYEKL, per germline. The CDR3 nucleotides read TGCGCCAGCAGCCATGCCAGTCGGGGCAATGAGCAGTTCTTC. Translating it yields CASSHASRGNEQFF.

The J gene is TRBJ2-3, the V gene TRBV7-9, with TRBD2 as a possible D gene (6 bases). V lost 5 bases to trimming and J lost 5 bases, with 17 bases between them. The germline V gene has CDR1 SEHNR and CDR2 FQNEAQ (reference sequence). CDR3 length: 15 residues. The CDR3 coding sequence is TGTGCCAGCAGCCCGTGGGGGGTAGGGGAAGATACGCAGTATTTT. This sequence encodes CASSPWGVGEDTQYF.

This sequence joins TRBV6-1 and TRBJ2-1; D is perhaps TRBD2 (5 bases). Trimming stripped 3 bases from V and 4 bases from J, with 13 bases between. The CDR3 has 15 residues. CDR1 MNHNS and CDR2 SASEGT come from the germline V gene. The CDR3 DNA follows: TGTGCCAGCAGTGATGAAATAGCGCCGTACAATGAGCAGTTCTTC. Amino acid sequence: CASSDEIAPYNEQFF.

J is TRBJ1-1 and V is TRBV19, with a tentative D call TRBD1 (5 bases). V lost 1 base and J 4 bases, leaving 16 bases between the germline ends. Germline-derived CDR1 and CDR2 are LNHDA and SQIVND (reference sequence). The CDR3 is made up of 16 amino acids. CDR3 residues: CASSIAAALGGTEAFF. CDR3 nucleotide sequence: TGTGCCAGTAGTATAGCGGCAGCGCTCGGGGGCACTGAAGCTTTCTTT.

This chain uses TRBV9 with TRBJ2-3, with 14 bases lining up with TRBD2. V dropped 2 bases and J dropped 4; count of bases not matched to a gene: 9. Germline CDR1 is SGDLS and CDR2 is YYNGEE. This CDR3 is 18 amino acids long. Here the CDR3 DNA reads TGTGCCAGCAGCGTGGCTACGGGGACTAGCGGGGGTCCAGATACGCAGTATTTT. Its translation is CASSVATGTSGGPDTQYF.

This clone has a handful of counts. The rearrangement links TRBV30 to TRBJ2-3; TRBD2 matches at 9 bases. The CDR3 extends over 14 amino acids. V dropped 3 bases and J dropped 3; count of bases not matched to a gene: 4. Looked up from germline, CDR1 is GTSNPN and CDR2 is SVGIG (reference sequence). The CDR3 bases are TGTGCCTGGAGCGCTGCGGGAGGGACAGATACGCAGTATTTT. Its protein is CAWSAAGGTDTQYF.